The rows below give T cell receptor beta chains drawn from one sample of a study of CD8 T cells in Susac syndrome. TCRdb reprocessed the immunoSEQ multiplex PCR reads via MiXCR and lists one record per CDR3 protein. This repertoire shows about 200,000 distinct CDR3 sequences, 91% found once; its top ten account for over 0.075%. The sequenced sample was CD4+ T cells from PBMCs. The receptors derive from a human donor with Susac syndrome. Each CDR3 is given with its conserved first and last residue. D genes are given only for firm matches. Some rows have no size entry. The others give once, few or many, or a class for an expanded clone.

>TRBV5-4|15|TRBJ2-1|TRBD2|NA
CASRLAGGPHNEQFF
TGTGCCAGCAGACTAGCGGGAGGGCCTCACAATGAGCAGTTCTTC
>TRBV6-1|15|TRBJ1-5|NA|NA
CASSEAGRVNQPQHF
TGTGCCAGCAGTGAAGCGGGCAGAGTCAATCAGCCCCAGCATTTT
>TRBV30|13|TRBJ1-5|NA|NA
CAWSDDSYQPQHF
TGTGCCTGGAGCGATGACAGTTATCAGCCCCAGCATTTT
>TRBV5-1|12|TRBJ2-7|NA|NA
CASSLEVDEQYF
TGCGCCAGCAGCCTAGAAGTCGACGAGCAGTACTTC
>TRBV10-2|15|TRBJ2-3|NA|NA
CASTEGAGRADTQYF
TGCGCCAGCACCGAAGGGGCAGGAAGGGCAGATACGCAGTATTTT
>TRBV20-1|12|TRBJ2-3|NA|NA
CSAELGTDTQYF
TGCAGTGCTGAACTAGGCACAGATACGCAGTATTTT
>TRBV7-6|13|TRBJ2-1|TRBD2|NA
CASSWTSYNEQFF
TGTGCCAGCAGCTGGACTAGCTACAATGAGCAGTTCTTC
>TRBV20-1|12|TRBJ2-7|NA|NA
CSAPAGSTTQYF
TGCAGTGCACCCGCCGGGTCAACCACGCAGTACTTC
>TRBV11-2|14|TRBJ2-1|TRBD1|NA
CASSGQETYNEQFF
TGTGCCAGCAGTGGACAGGAAACGTACAATGAGCAGTTCTTC
>TRBV20-1|15|TRBJ2-3|TRBD2|once
CSARPSGGAQDTQYF
TGCAGTGCTAGACCTAGCGGGGGGGCCCAAGATACGCAGTATTTT
>TRBV24-1|16|TRBJ1-1|NA|NA
CATSDLCPRADDEAFF
TGTGCCACCAGTGATTTGTGTCCCAGGGCCGACGATGAAGCTTTCTTT
>TRBV20-1|12|TRBJ1-1|NA|NA
CSARRYGTEAFF
TGCAGTGCGAGAAGGTACGGGACTGAAGCTTTCTTT
>TRBV19|11|TRBJ1-1|TRBD1|NA
CATTTGVRAFF
TGTGCCACAACAACAGGGGTTAGGGCTTTCTTT
>TRBV12-3/TRBV12-4|15|TRBJ2-2|NA|NA
CASRSTNRVTGELFF
TGTGCCAGCAGGTCGACGAACAGGGTTACCGGGGAGCTGTTTTTT
>TRBV7-2|15|TRBJ2-2|NA|NA
CASSLHDGLTGELFF
TGTGCCAGCAGCTTACACGACGGACTGACCGGGGAGCTGTTTTTT
>TRBV9|14|TRBJ2-1|NA|NA
CASSELLVSDEQFF
TGTGCCAGCAGCGAATTACTAGTTTCCGATGAGCAGTTCTTC
>TRBV5-1|12|TRBJ2-5|NA|NA
CASSLMGETQYF
TGCGCCAGCAGCTTGATGGGCGAGACCCAGTACTTC
>TRBV6-5|14|TRBJ1-1|NA|NA
CASSFSWTFTEAFF
TGTGCCAGCAGTTTCTCCTGGACGTTCACTGAAGCTTTCTTT
>TRBV20-1|13|TRBJ2-5|TRBD2|NA
CSPGTSGKETQYF
TGCAGTCCTGGGACTAGCGGGAAAGAGACCCAGTACTTC
>TRBV20-1|13|TRBJ2-3|NA|NA
CSARFTLTDTQYF
TGCAGTGCTAGATTTACTCTTACAGATACGCAGTATTTT
>TRBV6-5|13|TRBJ2-1|NA|NA
CASTRGLSNEQFF
TGTGCCAGCACCAGGGGACTCTCCAATGAGCAGTTCTTC
>TRBV29-1|15|TRBJ1-2|NA|NA
CSVGEFGARNYGYTF
TGCAGCGTTGGGGAGTTTGGGGCGCGAAACTATGGCTACACCTTC